This T cell receptor (beta chain) was identified in a study of T cell changes during pregnancy in multiple sclerosis (dated by TCRdb to about 2019). With respect to the entire study: The study examined how the T cell repertoire changed over the course of pregnancy in women with multiple sclerosis.

As for this clone: Which antigen it targets is not known. No per-base quality is available; no much larger clone lies one base away.

Trimming takes 3 bases off V and 3 bases off J; junction bases not matched to a gene: 7. The CDR3 starts with the cysteine, ends with the phenylalanine, and has 16 residues. Only the CDR3 DNA stays, 48 bases, in frame from base 1. CDR1 and CDR2 are drawn from the germline V gene: SGHTA, FQGNSA. Library generation was performed with the immunoSEQ multiplex PCR assay. In its TCRdb copy, this immuneACCESS table keeps in-frame sequences only and misses some clones. Where compared with another copy, unresolved V genes explain less than half of these, and the others have no known cause. The sample has tens of thousands of clones on record, approximately 92% of them singletons. The top ten hold about 0.99% of the sample.

This specimen was peripheral blood, taken after pregnancy. Rearrangement joined TRBV7-2 to TRBJ1-5, and TRBD1 aligns with 8 junction nucleotides. The source is a female donor with multiple sclerosis, enrolled in a pregnancy study. The DNA sequence follows: TGTGCCAGCAGCTTTAACAGGGGGGGTCTCAATCAGCCCCAGCATTTT. The resulting protein is CASSFNRGGLNQPQHF.